This is a list of T cell receptor beta chains from one sample in a study of read filtering for tumor transcriptome and immune sequencing. In TCRdb, the reads were re-called with MiXCR into one record per CDR3 protein. The top ten hold more than 12% of the sample, which has about 86,000 distinct CDR3 sequences, over 9% seen once. The specimen was a population of CD138-negative cells sorted from bone marrow. The origin of the receptors is a donor older than 35 with multiple myeloma. Each CDR3 is given with its conserved first and last residue. D genes are given only for firm matches. Expanded clones get a size class; other rows say once, few or many, or leave the size out.

clone_size j_call v_call d_call cdr3_nt cdr3_aa
many TRBJ2-2 TRBV19 - TGTGCCAGTAGTCCTCGCAGGGTTAGCACCGGGGAGCTGTTTTTT CASSPRRVSTGELFF
many TRBJ2-1 TRBV9 TRBD2 TGTGCCAGCAGCGTTAGCGGGGTATCCTACAATGAGCAGTTCTTC CASSVSGVSYNEQFF
few TRBJ1-5 TRBV23-1 - TGCGCCAGCATGGAGGGGACTCGGAATCAGCCCCAGCATTTT CASMEGTRNQPQHF
medium-sized TRBJ2-7 TRBV29-1 TRBD1 TGCAGCTTCCGGGACAGGGGGTATGGCGAGCAGTACTTC CSFRDRGYGEQYF
once TRBJ1-4 TRBV7-2 - TGTGCCAGCAGCTCCGGGGTAGCAACTAATGAAAAACTGTTTTTT CASSSGVATNEKLFF
many TRBJ2-7 TRBV5-1 - TGCGCCAGCAGCTTGGACGCAGATGCTCCTACGAAACAGTACTTC CASSLDADAPTKQYF
many TRBJ2-2 TRBV29-1 TRBD2 TGCAGCGTAGGGACTAGCGGAAACACCGGGGAGCTGTTTTTT CSVGTSGNTGELFF
- TRBJ2-2 TRBV7-3 - TGTACCAGCAGCCCCCCTGGAAAATCGAACACCGGGGAGCTGTTTTTT CTSSPPGKSNTGELFF
many TRBJ2-2 TRBV5-1 - TGCGCCAGCAGCGTGAACGGAGGAATCGGGGAGCTGTTTTTT CASSVNGGIGELFF
many TRBJ2-3 TRBV9 - TGTGCCAGCAGCTATGGCCCGCAGAGCACAGATACGCAGTATTTT CASSYGPQSTDTQYF
many TRBJ2-1 TRBV30 TRBD2 TGTGCCTGGAGGACTAGCGGAGGGAATGAGCAGTTCTTC CAWRTSGGNEQFF
many TRBJ2-3 TRBV5-1 - TGCGCCAGCAGCTTGGGGGGAAAAGATACGCAGTATTTT CASSLGGKDTQYF
many TRBJ2-1 TRBV5-1 TRBD1 TGCGCCAGCAGCTTGCGAAGGGGGCGATGGGATGAGCAGTTCTTC CASSLRRGRWDEQFF
many TRBJ2-3 TRBV5-1 TRBD2 TGCGCCAGCAGCTTGGAACCTGGGAGCGGGGCACGCGATACGCAGTATTTT CASSLEPGSGARDTQYF
many TRBJ2-1 TRBV14 - TGTGCCAGCAGCCAAGATTACGGGGAGACCCGATCCTACAATGAGCAGTTCTTC CASSQDYGETRSYNEQFF
few TRBJ2-3 TRBV5-1 - TGCGCCAGCAGCTTGGTGGCGATGAGCACAGATACGCAGTATTTT CASSLVAMSTDTQYF
few TRBJ2-5 TRBV28 - TGTGCCAGCAGTTCGGGGGAAGAGACCCAGTACTTC CASSSGEETQYF
many TRBJ2-3 TRBV29-1 - TGCAGCGTGGAGAGGGGGACCGGATCGAGAGATACGCAGTATTTT CSVERGTGSRDTQYF
many TRBJ1-1 TRBV2 - TGTGCCAGCACCGAACGTCAGGGGTCGGACACTGAAGCTTTCTTT CASTERQGSDTEAFF
- TRBJ2-1 TRBV5-5 - TGTGCCAGCAGTTTTGACAGCAGTTTTTCCAATGAGCAGTTCTTC CASSFDSSFSNEQFF
many TRBJ1-1 TRBV7-9 - TGTGCCAGCAGCGGGACACTTGGGGACACTGAAGCTTTCTTT CASSGTLGDTEAFF
many TRBJ2-1 TRBV7-8 - TGTGCCAGCAGCTTTTCAATAGGGGGCTCCTACAATGAGCAGTTCTTC CASSFSIGGSYNEQFF